This T cell receptor (beta chain) derives from a study of cytotoxic CD8 clonotypes in ibrutinib-treated CLL. Study information: Among the patients, some eleven presented as relapsed/refractory and 15 as treatment-naive; 17 to 18 showed unmutated IGHV.

The CDR3 consists of 17 residues. CDR1 is ENHRY, CDR2 SYGVKD, per germline. The V gene end was trimmed by 4 bases and the J gene end by 3 bases; junction bases not matched to a gene: 6. Here immunoSEQ multiplex PCR was the method, and the copy in TCRdb shows in-frame clones only, minus some. The table lists approximately 100,000 clones, about 72% of them singletons. The gene calls are TRBV10-3 and TRBJ2-3; 14 bases map to TRBD2. Sample: PBMCs, taken after 12 months of ibrutinib treatment. The receptor comes from a human donor with chronic lymphocytic leukemia. CDR3 bases: TGTGCCATCAGTGGGTGGACTAGCGGGGGGCAGACAGATACGCAGTATTTT. Encoded protein: CAISGWTSGGQTDTQYF.